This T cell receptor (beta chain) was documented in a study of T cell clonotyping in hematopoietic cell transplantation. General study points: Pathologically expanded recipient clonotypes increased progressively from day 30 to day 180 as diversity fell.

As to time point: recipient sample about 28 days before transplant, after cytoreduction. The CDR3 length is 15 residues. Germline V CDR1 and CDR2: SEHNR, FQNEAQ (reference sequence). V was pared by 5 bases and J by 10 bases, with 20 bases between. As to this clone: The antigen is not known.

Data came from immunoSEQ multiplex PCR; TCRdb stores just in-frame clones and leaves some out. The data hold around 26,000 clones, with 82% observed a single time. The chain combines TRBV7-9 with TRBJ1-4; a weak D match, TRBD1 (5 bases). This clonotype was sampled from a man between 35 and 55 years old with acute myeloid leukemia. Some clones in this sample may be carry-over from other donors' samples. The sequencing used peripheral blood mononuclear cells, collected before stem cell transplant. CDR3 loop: CASSLTGGVGGKLFF. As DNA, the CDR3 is TGTGCCAGCAGCCTAACAGGAGGGGTTGGAGGAAAACTGTTTTTT.